The clone carrying this T cell receptor (beta chain) appeared many times. This record comes from a study of neurological immune-mediated disorders. Germline lookup yields CDR1 MNHEY and CDR2 SVGEGT. This CDR3 has 15 amino acids. V was pared by 5 bases and J by 0 bases, with 2 bases of the junction left unmatched. The unsorted libraries originated from 2 million PBMCs that had been stored at -80 C. Synthesis of cDNA was accomplished via 5'RACE employing 10-nucleotide random UMIs. TCRdb re-derived calls from the 5' RACE reads in MiXCR, one entry per CDR3 protein. The data contain 60,000 to 85,000 distinct CDR3 sequences, 5.2% of them singletons.

The receptor was derived from a man aged 18 to 29 with multiple sclerosis. The material sequenced was PBMCs. This chain joins TRBV6-2 or TRBV6-3 and TRBJ2-3; 10 bases fit TRBD2. The CDR3: CASSSGRASTDTQYF. CDR3 DNA: TGTGCCAGCAGTAGCGGGAGGGCTAGCACAGATACGCAGTATTTT.